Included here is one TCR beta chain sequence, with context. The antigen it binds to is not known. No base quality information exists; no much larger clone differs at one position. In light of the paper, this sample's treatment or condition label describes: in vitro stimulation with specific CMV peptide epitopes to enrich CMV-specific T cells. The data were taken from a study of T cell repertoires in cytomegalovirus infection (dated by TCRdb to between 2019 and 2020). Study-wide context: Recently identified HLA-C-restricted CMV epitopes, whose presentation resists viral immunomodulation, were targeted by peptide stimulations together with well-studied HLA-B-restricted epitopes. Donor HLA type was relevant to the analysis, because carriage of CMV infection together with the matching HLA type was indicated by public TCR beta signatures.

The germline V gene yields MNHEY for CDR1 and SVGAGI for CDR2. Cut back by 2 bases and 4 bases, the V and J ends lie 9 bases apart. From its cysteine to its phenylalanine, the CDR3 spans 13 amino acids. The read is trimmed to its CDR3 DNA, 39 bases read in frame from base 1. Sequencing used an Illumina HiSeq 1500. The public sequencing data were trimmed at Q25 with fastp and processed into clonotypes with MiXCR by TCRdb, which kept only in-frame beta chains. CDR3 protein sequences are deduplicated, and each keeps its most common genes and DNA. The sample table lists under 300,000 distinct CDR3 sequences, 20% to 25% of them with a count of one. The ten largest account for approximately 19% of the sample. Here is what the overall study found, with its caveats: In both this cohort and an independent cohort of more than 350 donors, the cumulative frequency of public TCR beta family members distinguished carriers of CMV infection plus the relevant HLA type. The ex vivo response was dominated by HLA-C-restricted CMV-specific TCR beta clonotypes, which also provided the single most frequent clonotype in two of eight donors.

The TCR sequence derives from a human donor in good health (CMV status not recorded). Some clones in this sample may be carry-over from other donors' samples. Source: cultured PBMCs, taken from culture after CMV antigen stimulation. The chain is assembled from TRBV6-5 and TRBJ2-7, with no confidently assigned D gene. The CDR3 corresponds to CASSYTGGYEQYF. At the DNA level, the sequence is TGTGCCAGCAGTTACACTGGTGGGTACGAGCAGTACTTC.